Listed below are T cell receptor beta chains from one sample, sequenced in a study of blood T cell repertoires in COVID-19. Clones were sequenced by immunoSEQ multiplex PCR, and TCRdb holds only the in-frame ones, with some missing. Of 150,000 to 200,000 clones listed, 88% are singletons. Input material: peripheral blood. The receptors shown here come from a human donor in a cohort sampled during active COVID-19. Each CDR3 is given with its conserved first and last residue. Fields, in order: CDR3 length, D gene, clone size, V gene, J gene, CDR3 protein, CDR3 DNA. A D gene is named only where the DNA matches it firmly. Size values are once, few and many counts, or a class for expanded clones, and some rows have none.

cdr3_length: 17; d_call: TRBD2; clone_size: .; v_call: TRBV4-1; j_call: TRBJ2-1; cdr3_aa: CASSHLLGRGAPREQFF; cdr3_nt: TGCGCCAGCAGCCACCTTCTGGGGCGGGGGGCCCCCCGGGAGCAGTTCTTC
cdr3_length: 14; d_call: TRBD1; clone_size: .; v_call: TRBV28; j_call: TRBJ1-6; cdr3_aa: CASSFPGQASPLHF; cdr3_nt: TGTGCCAGCAGTTTTCCGGGACAGGCATCACCCCTCCACTTT
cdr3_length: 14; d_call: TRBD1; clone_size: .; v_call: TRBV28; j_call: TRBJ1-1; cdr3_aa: CASTSRGLNTEAFF; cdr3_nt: TGTGCCAGCACATCTAGGGGGCTGAACACTGAAGCTTTCTTT
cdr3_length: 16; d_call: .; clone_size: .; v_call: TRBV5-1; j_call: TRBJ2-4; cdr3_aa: CASSLELGWAKNIQYF; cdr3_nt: TGCGCCAGCAGCTTGGAACTAGGTTGGGCCAAAAACATTCAGTACTTC
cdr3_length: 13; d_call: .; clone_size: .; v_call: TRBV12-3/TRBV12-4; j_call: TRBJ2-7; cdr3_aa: CASSHGESYEQYF; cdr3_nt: TGTGCCAGCAGCCATGGGGAGTCCTACGAGCAGTACTTC
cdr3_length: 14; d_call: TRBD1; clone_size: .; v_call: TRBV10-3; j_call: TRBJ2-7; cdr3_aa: CAISELQGAGEQYF; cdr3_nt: TGTGCCATCAGTGAACTACAGGGGGCTGGGGAGCAGTACTTC
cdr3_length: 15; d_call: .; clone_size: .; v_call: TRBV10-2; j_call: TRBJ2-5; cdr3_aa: CASSESGRTGETQYF; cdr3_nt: TGCGCCAGCAGTGAGTCGGGGAGGACAGGAGAGACCCAGTACTTC
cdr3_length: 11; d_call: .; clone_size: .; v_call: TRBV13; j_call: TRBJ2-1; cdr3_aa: CASSFWAKQFF; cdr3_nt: TGTGCCAGCAGCTTCTGGGCTAAGCAGTTCTTC
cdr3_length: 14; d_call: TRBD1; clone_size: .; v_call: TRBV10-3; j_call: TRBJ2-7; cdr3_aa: CATNGQGNLGEQYF; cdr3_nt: TGTGCCACGAACGGACAGGGTAATTTGGGCGAGCAGTACTTC
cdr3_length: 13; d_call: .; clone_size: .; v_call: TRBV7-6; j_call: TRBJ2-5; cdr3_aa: CASSLVAQETQYF; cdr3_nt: TGTGCCAGCAGCTTAGTGGCTCAAGAGACCCAGTACTTC
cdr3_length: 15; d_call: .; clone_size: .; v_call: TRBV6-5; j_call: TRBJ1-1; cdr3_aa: CASSYSLTGNTEAFF; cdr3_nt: TGTGCCAGCAGTTACTCATTGACAGGGAACACTGAAGCTTTCTTT
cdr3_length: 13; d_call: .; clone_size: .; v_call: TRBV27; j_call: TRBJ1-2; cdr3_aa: CASSFHRNYGYTF; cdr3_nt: TGTGCCAGCAGTTTCCATCGGAACTATGGCTACACCTTC
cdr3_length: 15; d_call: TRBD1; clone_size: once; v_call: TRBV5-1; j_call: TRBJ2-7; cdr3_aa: CASSSLARGPYEQYF; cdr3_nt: TGCGCCAGCAGCTCGTTGGCCAGGGGGCCCTACGAGCAGTACTTC
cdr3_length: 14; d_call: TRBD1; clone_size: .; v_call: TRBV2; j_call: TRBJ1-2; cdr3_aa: CASSGQGARYGYTF; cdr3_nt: TGTGCCAGCAGTGGGCAGGGGGCGAGGTATGGCTACACCTTC
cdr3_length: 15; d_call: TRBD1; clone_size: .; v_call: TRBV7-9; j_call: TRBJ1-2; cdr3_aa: CASSLEAQGNGGYTF; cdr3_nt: TGTGCCAGCAGCTTAGAGGCACAGGGGAATGGTGGCTACACCTTC
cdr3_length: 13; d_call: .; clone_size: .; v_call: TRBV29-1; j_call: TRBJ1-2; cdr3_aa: CSGKGSGSGGYTF; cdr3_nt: TGCAGCGGGAAGGGATCGGGATCGGGGGGCTACACCTTC
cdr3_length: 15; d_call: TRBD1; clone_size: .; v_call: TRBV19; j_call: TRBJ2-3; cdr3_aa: CATSTGTGLTDTQYF; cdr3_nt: TGTGCCACCTCAACCGGGACAGGCCTCACAGATACGCAGTATTTT
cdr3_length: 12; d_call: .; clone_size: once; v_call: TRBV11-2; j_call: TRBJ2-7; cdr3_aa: CASSLGGPEQYF; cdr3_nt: TGTGCCAGCAGCTTAGGGGGCCCCGAGCAGTACTTC
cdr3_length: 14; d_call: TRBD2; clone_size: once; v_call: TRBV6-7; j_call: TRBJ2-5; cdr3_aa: CASSYNWEGETQYF; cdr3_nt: TGTGCCAGCAGTTATAACTGGGAGGGGGAGACCCAGTACTTC
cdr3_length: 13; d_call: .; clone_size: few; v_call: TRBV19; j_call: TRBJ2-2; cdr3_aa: CASRSLVSGELFF; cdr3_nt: TGTGCCAGTAGGTCACTAGTGTCCGGGGAGCTGTTTTTT
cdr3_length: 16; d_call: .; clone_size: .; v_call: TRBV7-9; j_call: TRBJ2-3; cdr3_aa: CASSLVVGSGTDTQYF; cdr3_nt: TGTGCCAGCAGCTTAGTGGTCGGGAGCGGGACAGATACGCAGTATTTT
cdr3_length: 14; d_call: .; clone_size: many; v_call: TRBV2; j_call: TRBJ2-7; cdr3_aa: CASSGLQGSYEQYF; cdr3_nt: TGTGCCAGCAGTGGTCTACAGGGTTCCTACGAGCAGTACTTC
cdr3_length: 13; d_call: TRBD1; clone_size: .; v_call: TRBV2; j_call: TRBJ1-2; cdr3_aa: CASSQGIGYGYTF; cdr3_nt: TGTGCCAGTTCACAGGGGATTGGGTATGGCTACACCTTC
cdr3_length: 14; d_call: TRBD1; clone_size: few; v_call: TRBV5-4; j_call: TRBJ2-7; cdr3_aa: CASSLGTGKDEQYF; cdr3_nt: TGTGCCAGCAGCCTAGGGACAGGGAAAGACGAGCAGTACTTC
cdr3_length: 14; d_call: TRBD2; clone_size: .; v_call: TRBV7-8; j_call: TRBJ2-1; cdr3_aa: CASSYTGGPAEQFF; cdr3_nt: TGTGCCAGCAGCTACACGGGGGGGCCCGCTGAGCAGTTCTTC
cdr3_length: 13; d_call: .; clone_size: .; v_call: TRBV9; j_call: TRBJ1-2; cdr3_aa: CASSPWGGYGYTF; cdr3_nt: TGTGCCAGCAGCCCCTGGGGGGGCTATGGCTACACCTTC
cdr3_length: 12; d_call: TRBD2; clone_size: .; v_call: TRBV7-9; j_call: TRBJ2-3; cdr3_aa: CASSPGGDTQYF; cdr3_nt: TGTGCCAGCAGCCCGGGAGGGGATACGCAGTATTTT
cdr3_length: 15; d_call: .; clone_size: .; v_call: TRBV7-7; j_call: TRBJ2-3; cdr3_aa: CASSSRASSTDTQYF; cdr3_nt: TGTGCTAGCAGCTCCAGGGCCTCTAGCACAGATACGCAGTATTTT
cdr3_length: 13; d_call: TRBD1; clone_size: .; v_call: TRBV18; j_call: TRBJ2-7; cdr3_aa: CASSPGTGGEQYF; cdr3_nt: TGTGCCAGCTCACCCGGGACAGGGGGCGAGCAGTACTTC
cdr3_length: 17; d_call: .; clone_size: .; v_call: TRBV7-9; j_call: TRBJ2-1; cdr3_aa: CASSLARAGLSYNEQFF; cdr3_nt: TGTGCCAGCAGCTTAGCGCGCGCCGGACTATCCTACAATGAGCAGTTCTTC
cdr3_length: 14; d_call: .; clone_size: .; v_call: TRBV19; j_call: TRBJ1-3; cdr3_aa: CASSIRYSGNTIYF; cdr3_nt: TGTGCCAGTAGTATCCGGTATTCTGGAAACACCATATATTTT
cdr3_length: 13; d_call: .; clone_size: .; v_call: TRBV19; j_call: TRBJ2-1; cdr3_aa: CASMGQNRNEQFF; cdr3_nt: TGTGCCAGTATGGGGCAGAATCGAAATGAGCAGTTCTTC
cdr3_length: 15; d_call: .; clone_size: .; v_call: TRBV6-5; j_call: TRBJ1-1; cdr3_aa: CASSYSVRLNTEAFF; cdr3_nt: TGTGCCAGCAGTTACTCGGTGCGTTTGAACACTGAAGCTTTCTTT
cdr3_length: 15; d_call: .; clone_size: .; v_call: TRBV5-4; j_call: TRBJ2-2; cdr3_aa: CASSLRGRNTGELFF; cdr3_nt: TGTGCCAGCAGCTTGAGGGGCCGAAACACCGGGGAGCTGTTTTTT
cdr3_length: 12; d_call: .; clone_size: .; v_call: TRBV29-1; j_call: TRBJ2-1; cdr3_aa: CSVVRGVSWQFF; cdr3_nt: TGCAGCGTGGTCCGAGGCGTTTCGTGGCAGTTCTTC
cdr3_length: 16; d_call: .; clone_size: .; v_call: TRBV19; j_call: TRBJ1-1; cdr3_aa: CASSITGPHSNTEAFF; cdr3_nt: TGTGCCAGTAGTATTACAGGGCCTCATTCGAACACTGAAGCTTTCTTT
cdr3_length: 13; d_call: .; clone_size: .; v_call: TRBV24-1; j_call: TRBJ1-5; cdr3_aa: CATSDPTSLPQHF; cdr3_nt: TGTGCCACCAGTGATCCCACCAGTTTGCCCCAGCATTTT
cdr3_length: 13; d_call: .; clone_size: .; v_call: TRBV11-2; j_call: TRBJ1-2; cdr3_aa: CASSLTGLGGYTF; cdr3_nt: TGTGCCAGCAGCTTGACAGGTCTGGGAGGCTACACCTTC
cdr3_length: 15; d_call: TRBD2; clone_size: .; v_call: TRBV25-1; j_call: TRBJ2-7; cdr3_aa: CASSTLAGGSFEQYF; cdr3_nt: TGTGCCAGCAGTACCCTAGCGGGGGGCTCCTTCGAGCAGTACTTC
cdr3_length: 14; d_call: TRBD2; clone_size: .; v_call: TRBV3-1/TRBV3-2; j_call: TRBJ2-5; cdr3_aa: CASSLLGGVETQYF; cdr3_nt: TGTGCCAGCAGTCTTCTCGGGGGGGTAGAGACCCAGTACTTC
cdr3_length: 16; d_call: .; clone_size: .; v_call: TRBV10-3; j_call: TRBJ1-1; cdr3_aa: CATESGSRPGHTEAFF; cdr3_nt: TGTGCCACGGAATCCGGGAGTCGGCCGGGGCACACTGAAGCTTTCTTT
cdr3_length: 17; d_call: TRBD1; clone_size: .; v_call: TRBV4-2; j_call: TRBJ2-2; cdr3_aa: CASSQFRDSQLTGELFF; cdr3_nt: TGTGCCAGCAGCCAATTTCGGGACAGCCAGCTCACCGGGGAGCTGTTTTTT
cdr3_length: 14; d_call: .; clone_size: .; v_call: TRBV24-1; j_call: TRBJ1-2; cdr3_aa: CATSDSVARRGYTF; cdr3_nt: TGTGCCACCAGTGATTCAGTTGCCCGTCGTGGCTACACCTTC
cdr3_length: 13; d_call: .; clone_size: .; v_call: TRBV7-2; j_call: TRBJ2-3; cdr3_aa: CASSLVQDSKKYF; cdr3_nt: TGTGCCAGCAGCCTGGTACAGGATTCAAAGAAGTATTTT
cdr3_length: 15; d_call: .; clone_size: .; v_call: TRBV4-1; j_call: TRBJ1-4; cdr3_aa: CASSQLAGANEKLFF; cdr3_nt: TGCGCCAGCAGCCAGCTAGCGGGAGCAAATGAAAAACTGTTTTTT
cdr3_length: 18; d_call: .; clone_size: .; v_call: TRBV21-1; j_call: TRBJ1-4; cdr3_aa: CARKPGQGFPATNEKLFF; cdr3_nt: TGTGCCAGGAAACCGGGACAGGGATTCCCCGCAACTAATGAAAAACTGTTTTTT
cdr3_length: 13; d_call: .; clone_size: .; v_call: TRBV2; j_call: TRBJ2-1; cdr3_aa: CASSERQYNEQFF; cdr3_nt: TGTGCCAGCAGTGAAAGACAGTACAATGAGCAGTTCTTC
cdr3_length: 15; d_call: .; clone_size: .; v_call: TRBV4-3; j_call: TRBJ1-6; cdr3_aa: CASSQDRTDNSPLHF; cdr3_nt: TGCGCCAGCAGCCAAGATAGGACAGATAATTCACCCCTCCACTTT
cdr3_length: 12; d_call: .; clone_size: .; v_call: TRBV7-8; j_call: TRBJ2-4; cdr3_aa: CASSLSQNIQYF; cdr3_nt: TGTGCCAGCAGCTTGAGCCAAAACATTCAGTACTTC
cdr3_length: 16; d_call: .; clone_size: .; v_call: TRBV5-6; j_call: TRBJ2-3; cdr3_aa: CASSLGTAFITDTQYF; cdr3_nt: TGTGCCAGCAGCTTGGGGACAGCCTTCATCACAGATACGCAGTATTTT
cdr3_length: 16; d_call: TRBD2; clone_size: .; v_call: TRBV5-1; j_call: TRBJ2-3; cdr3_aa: CASSLSGTASTDTQYF; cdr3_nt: TGCGCCAGCAGCCTTAGCGGGACCGCTAGCACAGATACGCAGTATTTT
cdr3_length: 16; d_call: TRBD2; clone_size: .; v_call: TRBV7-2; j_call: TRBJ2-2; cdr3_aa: CASSLMGLANTGELFF; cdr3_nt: TGTGCCAGCAGCTTGATGGGACTAGCGAACACCGGGGAGCTGTTTTTT
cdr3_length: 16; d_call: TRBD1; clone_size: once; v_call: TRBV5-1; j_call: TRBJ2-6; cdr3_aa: CASSPGQGTGANVLTF; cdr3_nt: TGCGCCAGCAGCCCTGGACAGGGAACTGGGGCCAACGTCCTGACTTTC
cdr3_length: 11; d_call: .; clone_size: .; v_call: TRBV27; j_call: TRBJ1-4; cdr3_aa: CASTGGEKLFF; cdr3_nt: TGTGCCAGCACCGGAGGGGAAAAACTGTTTTTT
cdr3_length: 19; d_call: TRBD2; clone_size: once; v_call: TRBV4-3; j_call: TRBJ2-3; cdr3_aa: CASSQGASGGTTSTDTQYF; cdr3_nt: TGCGCCAGCAGCCAAGGGGCTAGCGGGGGGACGACTAGCACAGATACGCAGTATTTT
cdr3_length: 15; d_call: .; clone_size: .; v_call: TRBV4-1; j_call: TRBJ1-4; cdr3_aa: CASSSVQASPEKLFF; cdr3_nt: TGCGCCAGCAGCTCCGTACAGGCCTCCCCTGAAAAACTGTTTTTT
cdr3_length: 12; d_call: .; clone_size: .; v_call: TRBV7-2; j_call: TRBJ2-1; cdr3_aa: CASSLAGSEQFF; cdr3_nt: TGTGCCAGCAGCTTAGCGGGGAGTGAGCAGTTCTTC
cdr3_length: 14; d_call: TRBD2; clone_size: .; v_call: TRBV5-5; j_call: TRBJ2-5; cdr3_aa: CASRGGTTATAQYF; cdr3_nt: TGTGCCAGCAGGGGCGGGACTACGGCGACGGCCCAGTACTTC
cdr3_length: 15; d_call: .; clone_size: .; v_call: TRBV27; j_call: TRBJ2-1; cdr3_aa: CASSFEGAGYNEQFF; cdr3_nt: TGTGCCAGCAGTTTTGAGGGGGCGGGATACAATGAGCAGTTCTTC